The sample holds a few counts of the clone carrying this T cell receptor (beta chain). Its target is not known. Using its own MiXCR run on the 5' RACE reads, TCRdb lists one record per CDR3 protein. The top ten hold roughly a fifth of the sample, which has a few hundred thousand distinct CDR3 sequences, 8% to 9.5% seen once. This entry is derived from a study of T-cell memory formation after mild COVID-19. Study overall: Clustering of TCRs was largely donor specific. General study points: While clones contracting from day 15 to 85 were balanced between CD4 and CD8, later expanders leaned CD4+. Memory from before infection featured some responding clones, which suggests cross-reactive memory joined. Clones which contracted sat mainly in CM and EM if CD4+, and in EMRA if CD8+.

Germline V CDR1 and CDR2: LNHNV, YYDKDF (reference sequence). V was clipped by 11 bases and J by 0 bases; unmatched bases: 9. The CDR3 sequence is 15 residues long. This TCR came from a man aged 18 to 30 who had mild COVID-19 (a few samples of this study predate the infection). Cell type and time point are not known. The chain joins TRBV15 to TRBJ2-3; 9 bases align to TRBD2. The sequencing sample was made of PBMCs or a T cell subset sorted from them (not recorded which). Here the CDR3 reads CAVSAGLASTDTQYF. For the CDR3, the DNA is TGTGCCGTATCTGCTGGACTAGCGAGCACAGATACGCAGTATTTT.